This record concerns one TCR beta chain sequence. This clone's antigen is unknown. No quality values exist for individual bases; no much larger clone is one base distant. V loses 1 base, J loses 1 base, and the germline ends lie 7 bases apart. The CDR3, from cysteine to phenylalanine, totals 14 residues. Of all the DNA, just the CDR3 is kept, 42 bases in frame from base 1. In the germline V gene, CDR1 corresponds to SGHDN and CDR2 to FVKESK. The data were taken from a study of blood T cell repertoires in COVID-19 (dated by TCRdb to the early 2020s). Some background on the complete study: The collaborator samples originated in the United States, Italy and Spain and spanned the acute and convalescent phases of COVID-19. The prospective study material was composed of cDNA or gDNA derived from T cells, B-cell-depleted T cells, or PBMCs. Subjects who had been exposed to COVID-19, were actively infected with it, or had recovered from it provided the deeply sampled blood TCRbeta repertoires that made up the dataset. A freely available public database, intended as a resource for researchers studying the immune response to SARS-CoV-2, is where the repertoires were released. The samples were drawn from the first 160 participants of the ongoing ImmuneRACE study and from some 1,300 subjects provided by 6 global collaborators. Sample metadata almost always included a de-identified subject ID, COVID-19 status, age in years and sex. Where HLA class I and class II types were available, the types were taken from metadata supplied by the sample provider, not from assay-based typing.

Overall study results and their limits: The amount of clinical and demographic metadata varied by source and participant and was provided uncurated.

TCRbeta CDR3 regions were amplified from genomic DNA using the immunoSEQ Assay, a bias-controlled multiplex PCR. The published analysis was carried out like this. Within the assay, amplification of reference gene primers was used to estimate how many nucleated cells each sample contained. Sequence reads were collapsed and filtered to measure the absolute abundance of every unique TCRbeta CDR3 rearrangement. For each sample, productive Simpson clonality was calculated as the square root of Simpson's diversity index over productive rearrangements. TCRdb carries this immuneACCESS record with in-frame sequences only. Its versions omit some clonotypes, under half of them owing to an unresolved V gene in the studies checked, with the rest unexplained. The V and J calls and clone size were taken over from that table, and D and trimming were inferred from the DNA. The sample yields 120,000 to 150,000 clones; 65% to 90% were counted once. The ten largest clonotypes hold less than 3% of the sample.

Whole blood was collected in K2EDTA tubes by collaborating institutions according to the institutions' own protocols. For TCRbeta analysis, collaborator samples were shipped as frozen whole blood, as isolated PBMCs, or as DNA extracted from either sample type. This chain joins TRBV14 to TRBJ1-2; there is no confident call for the D gene. Source material: peripheral blood. This receptor was obtained from a middle-aged man with acute or convalescent COVID-19. The bases are TGTGCCAGCAGCCAAGGTTCCCGTAACTATGGCTACACCTTC. This gives the protein CASSQGSRNYGYTF.